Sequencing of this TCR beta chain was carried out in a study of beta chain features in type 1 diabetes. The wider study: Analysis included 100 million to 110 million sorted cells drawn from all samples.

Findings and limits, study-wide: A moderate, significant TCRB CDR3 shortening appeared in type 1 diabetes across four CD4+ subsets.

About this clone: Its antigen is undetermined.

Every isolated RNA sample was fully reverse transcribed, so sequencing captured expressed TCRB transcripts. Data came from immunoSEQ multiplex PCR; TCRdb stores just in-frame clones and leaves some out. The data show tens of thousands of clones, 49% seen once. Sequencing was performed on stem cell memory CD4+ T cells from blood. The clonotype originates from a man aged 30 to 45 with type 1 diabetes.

In DNA, the CDR3 is TGTGCCAGCAGTCCAGGGGGGACTGACTATGGCTACACCTTC. The encoded protein is CASSPGGTDYGYTF. The chain combines TRBV5-5 with TRBJ1-2, with 7 bases lining up with TRBD1. This CDR3 spans 14 amino acids. With V trimmed by 5 bases and J by 3 bases, 7 bases remained unmatched. Germline CDR1 and CDR2: SGHKS and YYEKEE (reference sequence).